Listed here are 24 T cell receptor beta chains from one sample, sequenced in a study of chemoradiotherapy in HPV16-positive cancers (dated by TCRdb to 2021 to 2024). Library prep was done by the immunoSEQ multiplex PCR assay. In its TCRdb copy, this immuneACCESS table keeps in-frame sequences only and misses some clones. Where compared with another copy, unresolved V genes explain less than half of these, and the others have no known cause. This sample has roughly 7,000 clones in its table, and roughly nine tenths of those were observed once. The ten largest make up about 3.5% of the sample. This specimen was collected from a patient who underwent chemoradiotherapy. Receptors originate from a human donor with HPV-associated anogenital cancer.

This rearrangement joins TRBV4-1 to TRBJ2-5; 8 bases are a match to TRBD2. CDR3 size: 16 residues. Trimming cost V 2 bases and J 4 bases; bases outside gene matches: 9. Germline V gene lookup returns CDR1 MGHRA and CDR2 YSYEKL. In nucleotides, the CDR3 is TGCGCCAGCAGCCAAAGCCGGGGGGGCGGAAGAGAGACCCAGTACTTC. Protein sequence: CASSQSRGGGRETQYF.

The chain carries TRBV6-5 and TRBJ1-4; no definite D call. The germline gives CDR1 MNHEY, CDR2 SVGAGI. Trimming left V 6 bases short and J 7 bases short, with 15 bases between. The CDR3 spans 14 residues. The CDR3 DNA sequence: TGTGCCAGCAGCGAGAAGGGAGCCAGTGAAAAACTGTTTTTT. Its protein is CASSEKGASEKLFF.

J is TRBJ2-1 and V is TRBV19; the match to TRBD2 covers 10 bases. Germline-derived CDR1 and CDR2 are LNHDA and SQIVND (reference sequence). The CDR3 totals 14 residues. The V gene end was trimmed by 8 bases and the J gene end by 5 bases; junction bases not matched to a gene: 6. This CDR3 is CASQRGGQNNEQFF. The CDR3 DNA follows: TGTGCCAGTCAGCGGGGGGGCCAAAACAATGAGCAGTTCTTC.

The chain employs TRBV19 and TRBJ1-5; 8 positions agree with TRBD1. The CDR3 is made up of 15 amino acids. V shed 5 bases, J shed 6 bases, and the junction held 9 bases outside the gene matches. From germline, CDR1 is LNHDA and CDR2 SQIVND (reference sequence). The CDR3 loop is CASSRHLQGAQPQHF. The DNA for the CDR3 is TGTGCCAGTAGTCGTCATTTGCAGGGGGCTCAGCCCCAGCATTTT.

CDR3 loop: CASSLVLLDEKLFF. The CDR3, as DNA: TGTGCCAGCAGCTTAGTCCTACTAGATGAAAAACTGTTTTTT. This chain joins TRBV7-2 and TRBJ1-4, with D hard to call. Trimming removed 1 base at V and 6 bases at J, with 9 bases between. The CDR3 contains 14 residues. Germline V gene lookup returns CDR1 SGHTA and CDR2 FQGNSA. Full variable domain (rest looked up from reference TRBV7-2 and TRBJ1-4): GAGVSQSPSNKVTEKGKDVELRCDPISGHTALYWYRQSLGQGLEFLIYFQGNSAPDKSGLPSDRFSAERTGGSVSTLTIQRTQQEDSAVYLCASSLVLLDEKLFFGSGTQLSVL.

The chain uses TRBV5-1 and TRBJ2-7; TRBD2 is a possible D gene (5 bases). V dropped 7 bases and J dropped 2 bases, with 19 bases sitting between them. Germline values: CDR1 SGHRS, CDR2 YFSETQ. This CDR3 comprises 15 residues. The CDR3 bases are TGCGCCAGCGCTATTGATCGGGGTACAACCTACGAGCAGTACTTC. It yields the protein CASAIDRGTTYEQYF. The complete variable domain, with remaining parts taken from reference TRBV5-1 and TRBJ2-7, reads KAGVTQTPRYLIKTRGQQVTLSCSPISGHRSVSWYQQTPGQGLQFLFEYFSETQRNKGNFPGRFSGRQFSNSRSEMNVSTLELGDSALYLCASAIDRGTTYEQYFGPGTRLTVT.

This chain uses TRBV5-4 with TRBJ1-3; D is unresolved. In germline, CDR1 is SGHNT, CDR2 YYREEE (reference sequence). CDR3 length: 15 residues. V lost 0 bases to trimming and J lost 3 bases, with 10 bases between them. CDR3 in amino acids: CASSLAGGSGNTIYF. The CDR3 coding sequence is TGTGCCAGCAGCTTGGCCGGTGGGAGTGGAAACACCATATATTTT. Looking up the rest from reference TRBV5-4 and TRBJ1-3 gives the full variable domain: ETGVTQSPTHLIKTRGQQVTLRCSSQSGHNTVSWYQQALGQGPQFIFQYYREEENGRGNFPPRFSGLQFPNYSSELNVNALELDDSALYLCASSLAGGSGNTIYFGEGSWLTVV.

The chain employs TRBV5-1 and TRBJ2-3; 8 nucleotides align to TRBD2. The CDR3 sequence is 17 residues long. The V gene end was trimmed by 0 bases and the J gene end by 2 bases; junction bases not matched to a gene: 8. From germline, CDR1 is SGHRS and CDR2 YFSETQ. Here the CDR3 reads CASSLAARGGDTDTQYF. Written as DNA, the CDR3 is TGCGCCAGCAGCTTGGCCGCTCGGGGGGGTGACACAGATACGCAGTATTTT. Using reference TRBV5-1 and TRBJ2-3 for the parts outside the CDR3, the full variable domain is KAGVTQTPRYLIKTRGQQVTLSCSPISGHRSVSWYQQTPGQGLQFLFEYFSETQRNKGNFPGRFSGRQFSNSRSEMNVSTLELGDSALYLCASSLAARGGDTDTQYFGPGTRLTVL.

CDR3 amino acids: CSVETGPGVNYGYTF. DNA of the CDR3: TGCAGCGTTGAAACCGGCCCAGGGGTCAACTATGGCTACACCTTC. V usage is TRBV29-1 and J usage is TRBJ1-2; TRBD1 is a possible D gene (6 bases). This CDR3 spans 15 amino acids. The germline V and J ends were trimmed by 2 bases and 2 bases, with 15 bases remaining between them. The germline CDR1 and CDR2 sequences are SQVTM and ANQGSEA.

The chain recombines TRBV5-4 with TRBJ2-7; 10 bases align to TRBD2. The length of the CDR3 is 18 residues. V lost 4 bases to trimming and J lost 2 bases; unmatched junction nucleotides: 15. Germline CDR1 SGHNT, CDR2 YYREEE (reference sequence). The CDR3 DNA reads TGTGCCAGCAGCAAACAGCTTGGGTCTAGCGGGGGACCCTACGAGCAGTACTTC. Translated, it gives CASSKQLGSSGGPYEQYF.

The rearrangement uses TRBV7-6 and TRBJ2-4, with D perhaps TRBD1 or TRBD2 (5 bases each). V was trimmed by 1 base and J by 9 bases, leaving 10 bases between them. Per germline, CDR1 SGHVS and CDR2 FNYEAQ. The CDR3 contains 13 residues. Here the CDR3 reads CASSLGGMGIQYF. The CDR3 nucleotides read TGTGCCAGCAGCTTAGGGGGGATGGGCATTCAGTACTTC.

This chain joins TRBV7-6 and TRBJ2-3, with a possible D match to TRBD1 (5 bases). Germline assignment: CDR1 SGHVS and CDR2 FNYEAQ. This CDR3 has 14 residues. Trimming left V 5 bases short and J 2 bases short, with 11 bases between. CDR3 nucleotide sequence: TGTGCCAGCAGCAAAACAGGCTCCACAGATACGCAGTATTTT. This gives the protein CASSKTGSTDTQYF.

This sequence joins TRBV7-6 and TRBJ2-1; no clear D. V lost 0 bases to trimming and J lost 7 bases, with 4 bases between them. The CDR3 is made up of 12 amino acids. Germline values: CDR1 SGHVS, CDR2 FNYEAQ. The CDR3 spells CASSLARNEQFF. The CDR3, as DNA: TGTGCCAGCAGCTTAGCTAGGAATGAGCAGTTCTTC. The full variable domain, its missing parts supplied by reference TRBV7-6 and TRBJ2-1, is GAGVSQSPRYKVTKRGQDVALRCDPISGHVSLYWYRQALGQGPEFLTYFNYEAQQDKSGLPNDRFSAERPEGSISTLTIQRTEQRDSAMYRCASSLARNEQFFGPGTRLTVL.

This sequence joins TRBV19 and TRBJ1-1, with a possible D match to TRBD1 (6 bases). Germline V gives CDR1 LNHDA, CDR2 SQIVND (reference sequence). With 5 bases removed from V and 4 bases from J, the gap between germline ends came to 11 bases. There are 13 residues in the CDR3. The CDR3, as DNA: TGTGCCAGTAGTCAGAAGGACAGCACTGAAGCTTTCTTT. Protein: CASSQKDSTEAFF.

The chain is built from TRBV29-1 and TRBJ2-5; D gene uncertain. CDR1 is SQVTM, CDR2 ANQGSEA, per germline. The CDR3 is 12 residues long. Trimming left V 5 bases short and J 5 bases short, with 12 bases between. The CDR3 protein is CSVMWVRETQYF. In DNA, the CDR3 is TGCAGCGTTATGTGGGTCCGGGAGACCCAGTACTTC.

The V gene is TRBV10-3, the J gene TRBJ2-3; D gene unclear. Germline values: CDR1 ENHRY, CDR2 SYGVKD. The CDR3 loop spans 13 amino acids. Between the trimmed V and J ends, which lost 0 bases and 4 bases, there was a span of 5 bases. The CDR3 DNA reads as TGTGCCATCAGTGAGTCAGCCGCAGATACGCAGTATTTT. It yields the protein CAISESAADTQYF.

V and J are TRBV2 and TRBJ2-1; D is possibly TRBD1 or TRBD2 (5 bases each). Germline assignment: CDR1 SNHLY and CDR2 FYNNEI. Trimming removed 6 bases from V and 3 bases from J, with 12 bases in between. The CDR3 spans 14 residues. CDR3 amino acids: CASRGTEFYNEQFF. DNA of the CDR3: TGTGCCAGCAGGGGGACGGAATTCTACAATGAGCAGTTCTTC.

V and J are TRBV5-1 and TRBJ2-1, with 7 bases lining up with TRBD1. J lost 13 bases, V lost 4 bases, and 5 bases had no gene match. The germline V gene encodes CDR1 SGHRS and CDR2 YFSETQ. CDR3 length: 11 amino acids. The CDR3 nucleotides are TGCGCCAGCAGCGGCGGACAGGCTCAGTTCTTC. Its protein product is CASSGGQAQFF.

This clone was seen more than once but under ten times. The gene calls are TRBV27 and TRBJ2-7, with 11 bases identical to TRBD2. In germline, CDR1 is MNHEY, CDR2 SMNVEV (reference sequence). V dropped 7 bases and J dropped 3; count of bases not matched to a gene: 5. CDR3 length: 14 residues. CDR3 bases: TGTGCCAGCACCCTGACTAGCGGGAACTACGAGCAGTACTTC. This gives the protein CASTLTSGNYEQYF.

The chain links TRBV27 to TRBJ2-7, with D perhaps matching TRBD1 or TRBD2 (5 bases each). V gave up 7 bases and J gave up 0 bases, with 13 bases separating them. CDR1 and CDR2 from the germline V gene are MNHEY and SMNVEV (reference sequence). The CDR3 consists of 14 residues. Written as DNA, the CDR3 is TGTGCCAGCACTCGAAGTGGGACCTCCTACGAGCAGTACTTC. Protein product: CASTRSGTSYEQYF.

This sequence joins TRBV14 and TRBJ1-4; 8 bases are shared with TRBD1. The ends lost 6 bases at V and 2 bases at J; junction bases unmatched: 8. The germline V gene has CDR1 SGHDN and CDR2 FVKESK. The CDR3 sequence is 16 residues long. CDR3 protein: CASRRGRGLTNEKLFF. CDR3 bases: TGTGCCAGCAGACGGGGCAGGGGGCTCACTAATGAAAAACTGTTTTTT.

The rearrangement joins TRBV19 to TRBJ2-2; 10 bases match TRBD2. The CDR3 length is 16 residues. The V gene's germline CDR1 is LNHDA and CDR2 SQIVND (reference sequence). J was trimmed by 3 bases and V by 5 bases; bases with no gene match: 6. CDR3 sequence reads: CASSPSGSTDTGELFF. The CDR3 DNA follows: TGTGCCAGTAGTCCTAGCGGGAGTACGGACACCGGGGAGCTGTTTTTT.

The chain links TRBV9 to TRBJ2-2; the match to TRBD2 covers 10 bases. CDR1 and CDR2 (germline): SGDLS, YYNGEE. The CDR3 spans 17 residues. The V segment lost 4 bases and the J segment 0 bases; nucleotides outside the gene matches: 6. The CDR3 DNA follows: TGTGCCAGCAGCACCCCCCTAGCGGGGGCGAACACCGGGGAGCTGTTTTTT. It yields the protein CASSTPLAGANTGELFF.

This clone has a single count. The V and J genes are TRBV9 and TRBJ2-1; D not resolved. The CDR3 has 13 residues. Germline V CDR1 and CDR2: SGDLS, YYNGEE. V was trimmed by 0 bases and J by 9 bases, leaving 10 bases between them. This CDR3 reads CASSVGPSGEQFF. CDR3 bases: TGTGCCAGCAGCGTAGGGCCTTCGGGTGAGCAGTTCTTC.